Described below is a single TCR beta chain sequence and its context. With 3 bases removed from V and 4 bases from J, the gap between germline ends came to 7 bases. Germline CDR1 is KGHSH and CDR2 is LQKENI. The CDR3 loop spans 13 amino acids. The data derive from a study of blood T cell repertoires in COVID-19. About the research overall: Nucleic acid was either cDNA or gDNA, and it came from T cells, B-cell-depleted T cells, or PBMCs.

The method was immunoSEQ multiplex PCR; TCRdb's version includes in-frame clones alone and lacks a portion of them. This sample has over 150,000 clones; almost 85% occur once, and the top ten carry roughly 2.7%. The Seattle patients joined while their infection was active and were tracked longitudinally afterward. The chain uses TRBV18 and TRBJ2-1; a possible D gene is TRBD1 (5 bases). Sequences were obtained from peripheral blood. This clonotype was sampled from a woman older than 75 with COVID-19, enrolled during active disease. The CDR3 here is CASSPRDYNEQFF. CDR3 DNA: TGTGCCAGCTCACCCAGGGATTACAATGAGCAGTTCTTC.